Listed below are T cell receptor beta chains from one sample, sequenced in a study of blood T cell repertoires in COVID-19. The table came from immunoSEQ multiplex PCR; TCRdb's copy has only in-frame clones and leaves some out. The sample yields over 85,000 clones, around 80% seen once. The sequenced material came from peripheral blood. The receptors here all came from a woman of 80 years or more with acute or convalescent COVID-19. Both conserved end residues are part of each CDR3. The order of the fields is clone size, J gene, D gene, V gene, CDR3 protein, CDR3 DNA. A D gene is named only where the DNA matches it firmly. Not all rows give a size; the values are once, few, many and, for expanded clones, a class.

>NA|TRBJ2-1|TRBD2|TRBV30
CAEKVMAGTSGFWPYNEQFF
TGTGCCGAGAAGGTGATGGCCGGGACTAGCGGGTTCTGGCCCTACAATGAGCAGTTCTTC
>NA|TRBJ1-5|NA|TRBV6-5
CASSVTQGSNQPQHF
TGTGCCAGCAGCGTCACTCAGGGAAGCAATCAGCCCCAGCATTTT
>NA|TRBJ2-5|TRBD2|TRBV19
CASSTSGLAGIETQYF
TGTGCCAGTAGCACAAGCGGACTAGCGGGGATAGAGACCCAGTACTTC
>once|TRBJ2-3|NA|TRBV14
CASSGLGGLWDTQYF
TGTGCCAGCAGTGGACTAGGGGGACTCTGGGATACGCAGTATTTT
>NA|TRBJ2-1|TRBD1|TRBV27
CASILRQGGYNEQFF
TGTGCCAGCATCCTAAGACAGGGTGGGTACAATGAGCAGTTCTTC
>NA|TRBJ2-7|TRBD2|TRBV5-1
CASSVTSGVYEQYF
TGCGCCAGCAGCGTGACTAGCGGAGTGTACGAGCAGTACTTC
>NA|TRBJ2-1|TRBD2|TRBV4-2
CASSQEGGRRLTYNEQFF
TGTGCCAGCAGCCAAGAGGGGGGGAGGAGGTTGACCTACAATGAGCAGTTCTTC
>NA|TRBJ2-1|TRBD2|TRBV4-2
CASSHRLAGASSYNEQFF
TGTGCCAGCAGCCACCGACTAGCGGGAGCAAGCTCCTACAATGAGCAGTTCTTC
>few|TRBJ2-7|NA|TRBV19
CASSIGQIPYEQYF
TGTGCCAGTAGTATCGGACAGATTCCCTACGAGCAGTACTTC
>NA|TRBJ2-2|TRBD2|TRBV2
CASSEGVAGPNTGELFF
TGTGCCAGCAGTGAAGGAGTAGCGGGACCGAACACCGGGGAGCTGTTTTTT
>NA|TRBJ2-2|TRBD2|TRBV27
CASSLRPSGRLSGELFF
TGTGCCAGCAGTTTAAGGCCGAGCGGGAGGTTGTCCGGGGAGCTGTTTTTT
>NA|TRBJ2-1|TRBD1|TRBV7-2
CASGTGANEQFF
TGTGCCAGCGGTACAGGGGCCAATGAGCAGTTCTTC
>NA|TRBJ2-7|TRBD2|TRBV9
CASSVGDSGSGYEQYF
TGTGCCAGCAGCGTAGGTGATAGCGGGAGCGGCTACGAGCAGTACTTC
>NA|TRBJ1-5|NA|TRBV18
CASSLYRDNYQPQHF
TGTGCCAGCTCACTCTACCGGGATAACTATCAGCCCCAGCATTTT
>NA|TRBJ2-5|TRBD2|TRBV7-2
CASSFVAGGQETQYF
TGTGCCAGCAGCTTCGTGGCGGGGGGGCAAGAGACCCAGTACTTC
>NA|TRBJ1-2|NA|TRBV23-1
CASSQSVPDGYTF
TGCGCCAGCAGTCAATCGGTTCCAGATGGCTACACCTTC
>NA|TRBJ2-3|TRBD1|TRBV5-8
CASRNRGGLGTDTQYF
TGTGCCAGCAGAAACAGGGGTGGCTTGGGGACAGATACGCAGTATTTT
>NA|TRBJ1-5|NA|TRBV24-1
CATSDLQVGSNQPQHF
TGTGCCACCAGTGACCTACAGGTAGGGAGCAATCAGCCCCAGCATTTT
>once|TRBJ1-2|TRBD1|TRBV2
CASSEMVGTGEGYTF
TGTGCCAGCAGTGAGATGGTGGGGACAGGGGAAGGCTACACCTTC
>NA|TRBJ1-3|TRBD1|TRBV7-9
CASSVDRAPFSGNTIYF
TGTGCCAGCAGCGTGGACAGGGCCCCCTTCTCTGGAAACACCATATATTTT
>NA|TRBJ2-5|TRBD2|TRBV10-3
CAISGGLGKLAGVQETQYF
TGTGCCATCAGTGGGGGACTAGGGAAGCTAGCGGGGGTTCAAGAGACCCAGTACTTC
>NA|TRBJ1-4|TRBD1|TRBV25-1
CASRGVRGEKLFF
TGTGCCAGCAGGGGAGTCAGGGGGGAAAAACTGTTTTTT
>few|TRBJ2-7|TRBD1|TRBV18
CASSVTGVENEQYF
TGTGCCAGCTCAGTAACAGGGGTGGAAAACGAGCAGTACTTC
>few|TRBJ1-5|NA|TRBV19
CASSKGQPQHF
TGTGCCAGTAGTAAGGGGCAGCCCCAGCATTTT
>NA|TRBJ1-1|NA|TRBV28
CASRPLGGGQGTEAFF
TGTGCCAGCAGACCACTTGGGGGGGGGCAGGGCACTGAAGCTTTCTTT
>NA|TRBJ1-1|NA|TRBV6-2/TRBV6-3
CASSYYPVGRTEAFF
TGTGCCAGCAGTTACTACCCGGTGGGGCGCACTGAAGCTTTCTTT
>NA|TRBJ1-2|NA|TRBV28
CASTYNYGYTF
TGTGCCAGCACCTATAACTATGGCTACACCTTC
>NA|TRBJ1-3|NA|TRBV7-2
CASSFAPHPGFGNTIYF
TGTGCCAGCAGCTTCGCCCCACATCCAGGATTCGGAAACACCATATATTTT
>NA|TRBJ2-2|TRBD2|TRBV2
CASSERGPGLAANTGELFF
TGTGCCAGCAGTGAAAGGGGGCCGGGACTAGCGGCAAACACCGGGGAGCTGTTTTTT
>NA|TRBJ2-7|NA|TRBV15
CATSRDRVYEQYF
TGTGCCACCAGCAGAGACAGGGTGTACGAGCAGTACTTC
>NA|TRBJ2-2|TRBD1|TRBV13
CASSLAPGQGLGELFF
TGTGCCAGCAGCTTAGCCCCGGGACAGGGCCTCGGGGAGCTGTTTTTT
>NA|TRBJ2-1|NA|TRBV3-1/TRBV3-2
CASSQDLGAPYNEQFF
TGTGCCAGCAGCCAAGATCTTGGGGCCCCGTACAATGAGCAGTTCTTC
>NA|TRBJ1-4|NA|TRBV6-5
CASMGPTLIGEKLFF
TGTGCCAGCATGGGGCCGACACTAATAGGGGAAAAACTGTTTTTT
>once|TRBJ2-7|NA|TRBV6-6
CASRPLGVHEQYF
TGTGCCAGCAGGCCGCTCGGGGTACACGAGCAGTACTTC
>NA|TRBJ2-2|TRBD2|TRBV10-3
CATGRGGTNTGELFF
TGTGCCACGGGGCGGGGAGGGACGAACACCGGGGAGCTGTTTTTT
>NA|TRBJ2-5|TRBD2|TRBV30
CAWMAGGRETQYF
TGTGCCTGGATGGCGGGGGGACGGGAGACCCAGTACTTC
>NA|TRBJ2-7|TRBD2|TRBV18
CASSPSGRASEQYF
TGTGCCAGCTCACCGAGCGGGAGGGCCTCCGAGCAGTACTTC
>NA|TRBJ2-1|TRBD2|TRBV7-9
CASSAAGGSNHNEQFF
TGTGCCAGCAGCGCTGCGGGGGGGAGCAACCACAATGAGCAGTTCTTC
>once|TRBJ2-1|TRBD1|TRBV7-9
CASIPGTVYNEQFF
TGTGCCAGCATTCCGGGGACAGTATACAATGAGCAGTTCTTC
>few|TRBJ2-5|NA|TRBV6-2/TRBV6-3
CASSYSRRFKETQYF
TGTGCCAGCAGTTACTCGAGGAGATTTAAAGAGACCCAGTACTTC
>NA|TRBJ2-3|NA|TRBV6-5
CASRQGSTDTQYF
TGTGCCAGCAGACAGGGTTCCACAGATACGCAGTATTTT
>NA|TRBJ1-5|NA|TRBV18
CASSPSGSSNQPQHF
TGTGCCAGCTCACCTTCAGGGTCTAGCAATCAGCCCCAGCATTTT